The subject of this entry is one TCR beta chain. The antigen is undetermined. This sample was taken from a study of shared clonotypes between healthy human individuals. The CDR3 has 19 residues. Trimming removed 3 bases from V and 0 bases from J, with 25 bases in between. CDR1 SQVTM and CDR2 ANQGSEA come from the germline V gene. Here immunoSEQ multiplex PCR was the method, and the copy in TCRdb shows in-frame clones only, minus some. The table has approximately 1.9 million clones, 90% to 95% seen once. Whole-study results and caveats: Among donors, the sharing of clonotypes was expected to be influenced by sequencing depth.

CD45RO-negative, CCR7-selected cells formed the naive CD8 fraction, which excluded terminally differentiated effector memory CD45RA+ cells. The sequence was collected from a young man in good health. Some clones in this sample may be carry-over from other donors' samples. Sequenced sample: naive CD8+ T cells from PBMCs. This chain links TRBV29-1 with TRBJ2-3, with D perhaps TRBD1 (6 bases). CDR3 amino acids: CSVETGNRVGAASTDTQYF. The CDR3 coding sequence is TGCAGCGTTGAGACCGGGAACAGGGTAGGGGCCGCTAGCACAGATACGCAGTATTTT.